Below are 11 T cell receptor beta chains sequenced from a single sample in a study of blood T cell repertoires in COVID-19. Using immunoSEQ multiplex PCR, the repertoire was profiled, and TCRdb retains in-frame clones only, with some absent. The table lists around 260,000 clones, about 89% of them singletons. The sequencing input was peripheral blood. These receptors were collected from a woman aged 40-49 years who had recovered from COVID-19.

The chain is built from TRBV3-1 (or the pseudogene TRBV3-2) and TRBJ2-5, with 15 bases aligning to TRBD2. Germline V gives CDR1 LGHDT, CDR2 YNNKEL (reference sequence). Trimming cost V 1 base and J 5 bases; bases outside gene matches: 8. The CDR3 sequence is 18 residues long. DNA for the CDR3: TGTGCCAGCAGCCAAGTGTCGGGACTAGCGGGAGGCGGGGAGACCCAGTACTTC. This gives the protein CASSQVSGLAGGGETQYF.

This chain uses TRBV4-2 with TRBJ2-5; TRBD1 matches at 7 bases. Losses at the gene ends were 4 bases for V and 2 bases for J; bases not matched to a gene: 7. The CDR3 length is 15 residues. From germline, CDR1 is LGHNA and CDR2 YNFKEQ. The CDR3 here is CASSPQTGTQETQYF. CDR3 sequence (DNA): TGTGCCAGCAGCCCCCAGACAGGGACACAAGAGACCCAGTACTTC.

The chain couples TRBV19 to TRBJ2-1; TRBD2 is a possible D gene (6 bases). V was shortened by 5 bases and J by 0 bases, with 17 bases between the two germline ends. The CDR3 has 17 residues. Germline V CDR1 and CDR2: LNHDA, SQIVND (reference sequence). CDR3 DNA sequence: TGTGCCAGTAGTCCGGAGGGGAGCGGATACTCCTACAATGAGCAGTTCTTC. Translated: CASSPEGSGYSYNEQFF.

This chain uses TRBV24-1 with TRBJ2-3, with a possible D match to TRBD2 (5 bases). The V gene's germline CDR1 is KGHDR and CDR2 SFDVKD. The CDR3 loop spans 13 amino acids. V was clipped by 2 bases and J by 6 bases, with 8 bases between them. The CDR3 protein is CATSDSGGDTQYF. Written as DNA, the CDR3 is TGTGCCACCAGTGATTCCGGAGGCGATACGCAGTATTTT.

This chain connects TRBV11-3 to TRBJ1-1, with a weak D call TRBD1 (5 bases). Germline values: CDR1 SGHNT, CDR2 YENEEA. V lost 6 bases, J lost 5 bases, and 19 bases lay in between. This CDR3 region has 15 residues. The CDR3 bases are TGTGCCAGCAGACCCCAGGGAGGGGTATTAACTGAAGCTTTCTTT. Amino acids: CASRPQGGVLTEAFF.

This chain uses TRBV4-1 with TRBJ2-7; 7 bases are a match to TRBD2. This CDR3 has 16 amino acids. V shed 0 bases and J 2 bases; nucleotides not matched to a gene: 7. Germline CDR1 reads MGHRA; CDR2 reads YSYEKL. The CDR3 DNA reads as TGCGCCAGCAGCCAAGATCCCGCGGGAGTTACCTACGAGCAGTACTTC. Translated, it gives CASSQDPAGVTYEQYF.

This clone was seen more than once but under ten times. J is TRBJ2-7 and V is TRBV28; D may be TRBD2 (6 bases). V was trimmed by 5 bases and J by 3 bases, leaving 14 bases between them. Germline CDR1 and CDR2: MDHEN and SYDVKM. The CDR3 has 14 residues. The CDR3 DNA reads TGTGCCAGCAGTCTCCGGGACTGGAACTACGAGCAGTACTTC. It yields the protein CASSLRDWNYEQYF.

This clone was counted once. The V gene is TRBV2, the J gene TRBJ1-2; the D is unclear. This CDR3 comprises 11 residues. The V gene lost 3 bases and the J gene lost 5 bases, with 4 bases spanning the gap. Looked up from germline, CDR1 is SNHLY and CDR2 is FYNNEI. CDR3 loop: CASSEQYGYTF. The CDR3 DNA sequence: TGTGCCAGCAGTGAGCAGTATGGCTACACCTTC.

The gene calls are TRBV7-2 and TRBJ2-5; no reliable D call. V dropped 2 bases and J dropped 5 bases, with 12 bases sitting between them. The CDR3 extends over 14 amino acids. CDR1 SGHTA and CDR2 FQGNSA come from the germline V gene. The CDR3: CASSLNLGEETQYF. In DNA form, the CDR3 reads TGTGCCAGCAGCTTAAACCTAGGTGAGGAGACCCAGTACTTC.

The chain uses TRBV11-3 and TRBJ2-2; D gene ambiguous. Trimming cost V 5 bases and J 8 bases, with 24 bases left between them. Germline CDR1 and CDR2: SGHNT and YENEEA. This CDR3 has 17 residues. The CDR3 is CASSTTTNYIVGGELFF. The DNA of the CDR3 is TGTGCCAGCAGCACCACTACGAATTACATCGTCGGGGGGGAGCTGTTTTTT.

V is TRBV11-2 and J is TRBJ2-7; 8 nucleotides agree with TRBD2. Germline V gene lookup returns CDR1 SGHAT and CDR2 FQNNGV. This CDR3 region has 14 residues. With V trimmed by 3 bases and J by 3 bases, 4 bases remained unmatched. The CDR3 nucleotides read TGTGCCAGCAGCTTCCGGGAGGGCCACTACGAGCAGTACTTC. Its translation is CASSFREGHYEQYF.